Each of the 7 T cell receptor beta chains below was sequenced from the same sample in a study of T cell responses to AZD1222 COVID-19 vaccine (dated by TCRdb to about 2021). The intended sense of this specimen's time point label: about 28 days (+/-7) after the second vaccine dose. The method behind the library was the immunoSEQ multiplex PCR assay. What TCRdb holds here is the immuneACCESS table cut down to in-frame rearrangements. Part of the clones is not present; checked against another copy, under half of the missing clones reflect an unresolved V gene, and the others are unexplained. Within this sample are about 110,000 clones, with about 94% of them counted one time only. The ten largest clones take up 2.5% to 3% of the sample. This specimen consisted of peripheral blood, obtained 28 days after the second AZD1222 dose. The receptors come from an adult who received the AZD1222 COVID-19 vaccine.

The genes are TRBV10-3 and TRBJ1-1; the match to TRBD1 covers 7 bases. The CDR3 extends over 14 amino acids. CDR1 and CDR2 from the germline V gene are ENHRY and SYGVKD. The trim removed 2 bases at V and 5 bases at J, leaving 5 bases unmatched. DNA for the CDR3: TGTGCCATCAGTGAGGACACAGGGGAAACTGAAGCTTTCTTT. Encoded protein: CAISEDTGETEAFF.

The chain joins TRBV11-2 to TRBJ1-2; no definite D call. CDR1 and CDR2 (germline): SGHAT, FQNNGV. This CDR3 has 15 amino acids. V was clipped by 7 bases and J by 4 bases, with 19 bases between them. CDR3: CASTHNMRVLYGYTF. In DNA, the CDR3 is TGTGCCAGCACCCACAATATGAGGGTGCTCTATGGCTACACCTTC.

This chain uses TRBV19 with TRBJ1-2; D possibly corresponds to TRBD1 (5 bases). The ends were cut back, 6 bases at V and 4 bases at J, with 21 bases in the middle. Germline CDR1 LNHDA, CDR2 SQIVND (reference sequence). This CDR3 region has 16 residues. The CDR3 DNA reads as TGTGCCAGTAGACCCAGGGCGGCGGGGGGTGGCTATGGCTACACCTTC. Residues: CASRPRAAGGGYGYTF.

The rearrangement links TRBV29-1 to TRBJ1-4; 11 bases match TRBD1. V was clipped by 5 bases and J by 6 bases; unmatched bases: 8. The CDR3 runs to 15 residues. CDR1 and CDR2 from the germline V gene are SQVTM and ANQGSEA. The CDR3 spells CSVLRTGGRDEKLFF. The CDR3 nucleotides are TGCAGCGTTTTACGGACAGGGGGCAGGGATGAAAAACTGTTTTTT.

The chain links TRBV3-1 (or the pseudogene TRBV3-2) to TRBJ1-6; D is uncertain. Germline CDR1 is LGHDT and CDR2 is YNNKEL (reference sequence). The CDR3 consists of 15 residues. V dropped 0 bases and J dropped 7 bases, with 10 bases sitting between them. The CDR3 DNA follows: TGTGCCAGCAGCCAAGATACGGGTGACAATTCACCCCTCCACTTT. Residues: CASSQDTGDNSPLHF.

The J gene is TRBJ1-1, the V gene TRBV11-1; 10 positions match TRBD1. After removal of 5 bases from V and 6 bases from J, the junction contained 3 bases not matched to a gene. CDR3 length equals 13 residues. Germline-derived CDR1 and CDR2 are SGHAT and FQDESV (reference sequence). CDR3 amino acids: CASSAGQGAEAFF. The CDR3 DNA reads as TGTGCCAGCAGCGCCGGACAGGGGGCTGAAGCTTTCTTT.

In the case of this clone: The sample has other DNA sequences that encode this CDR3 too. In DNA form, the CDR3 reads TGTGCCAGCAGCTTTTCATCGTCCGAGCAGTACTTC. Its translation: CASSFSSSEQYF. The chain is built from TRBV13 and TRBJ2-7; D gene uncertain. V was cut by 3 bases and J by 6 bases, with 9 bases left in between. This CDR3 contains 12 residues. Germline CDR1 reads PRHDT; CDR2 reads FYEKMQ (reference sequence).